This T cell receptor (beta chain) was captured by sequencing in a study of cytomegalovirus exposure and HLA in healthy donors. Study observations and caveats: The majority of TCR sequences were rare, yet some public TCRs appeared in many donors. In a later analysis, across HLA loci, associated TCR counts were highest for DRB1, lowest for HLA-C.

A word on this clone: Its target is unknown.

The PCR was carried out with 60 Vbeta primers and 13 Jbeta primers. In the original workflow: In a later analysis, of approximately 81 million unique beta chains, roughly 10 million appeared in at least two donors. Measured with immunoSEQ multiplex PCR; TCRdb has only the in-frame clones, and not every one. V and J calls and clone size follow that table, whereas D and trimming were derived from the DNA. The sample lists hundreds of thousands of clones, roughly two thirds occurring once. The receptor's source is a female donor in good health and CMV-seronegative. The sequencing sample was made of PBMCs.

In nucleotides, the CDR3 is TGTGCCAGCAGTTTATATACAGCTATGAACACTGAAGCTTTCTTT. Protein sequence: CASSLYTAMNTEAFF. The chain combines TRBV27 with TRBJ1-1; the D is unclear. The CDR3 has 15 amino acids. V shed 1 base and J shed 0 bases, with 9 bases lying between them. Germline CDR1 MNHEY, CDR2 SMNVEV (reference sequence).